This T cell receptor (beta chain) was profiled in a study of a mutant IDH1 vaccine in newly diagnosed glioma. CDR1 is SGHKS, CDR2 YYEKEE, per germline (reference sequence). CDR3 length: 18 amino acids. Trimming removed 1 base at V and 0 bases at J, with 19 bases between. For this clone: Its cognate antigen is unknown.

Time point meaning: week 5, during vaccination. The vaccine gave 300 ug of a 20-mer mutant IDH1 peptide subcutaneously per dose. Profiling relied on immunoSEQ multiplex PCR, and the TCRdb table lists in-frame clones only, not all of them. The sample has about 58,000 clones, 80% to 90% seen once; the top ten hold nearly 7.5%. This sample comprised PBMCs, obtained from a glioma patient whose treatment included an IDH1 peptide vaccine. This TCR was sampled from a woman aged 50 to 60 with glioma. This chain joins TRBV5-5 and TRBJ1-1; D remains ambiguous. For the CDR3, the DNA is TGTGCCAGCAGCTTGTCCTTATTCGCAGGAGCAATGAACACTGAAGCTTTCTTT. Amino acid sequence: CASSLSLFAGAMNTEAFF.